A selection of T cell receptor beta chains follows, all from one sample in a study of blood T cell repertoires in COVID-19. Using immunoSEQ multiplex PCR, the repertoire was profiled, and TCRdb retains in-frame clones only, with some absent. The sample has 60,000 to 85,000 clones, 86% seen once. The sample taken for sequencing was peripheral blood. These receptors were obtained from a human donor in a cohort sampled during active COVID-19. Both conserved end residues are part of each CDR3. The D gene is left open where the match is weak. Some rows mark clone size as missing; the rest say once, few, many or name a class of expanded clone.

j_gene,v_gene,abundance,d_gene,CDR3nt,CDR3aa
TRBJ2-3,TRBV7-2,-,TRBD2,TGTGCCAGCAGCCTAGGCCTAGCGGATTTCGTCATGGGTACGCAGTATTTT,CASSLGLADFVMGTQYF
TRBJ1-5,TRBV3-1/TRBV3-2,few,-,TGTGCCAGCAGCCGTACAGGGAATAGCAATCAGCCCCAGCATTTT,CASSRTGNSNQPQHF
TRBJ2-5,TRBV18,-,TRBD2,TGTGCCAGCTCACAGACTAGCGGGGAGACCCAGTACTTC,CASSQTSGETQYF
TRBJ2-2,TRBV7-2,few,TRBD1,TGTGCCAGCAGCTTATTCCCGGGACAGGGGTACACCGGGGAGCTGTTTTTT,CASSLFPGQGYTGELFF
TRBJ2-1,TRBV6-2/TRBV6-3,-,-,TGTGCCAGCAGTACATTCGTGAGGAATGAGCAGTTCTTC,CASSTFVRNEQFF
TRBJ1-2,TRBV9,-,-,TGTGCCAGCAGCGTATCGCCAGGGCTCGGAGATGGCTACACCTTC,CASSVSPGLGDGYTF
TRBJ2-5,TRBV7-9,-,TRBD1,TGTGCCAGCAGCCATACAGGGGGTCAAGAGACCCAGTACTTC,CASSHTGGQETQYF
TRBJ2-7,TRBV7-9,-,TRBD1,TGTGCCAGCAGCTTAGCGCGGGACAGGGGCCACGACTACGAGCAGTACTTC,CASSLARDRGHDYEQYF
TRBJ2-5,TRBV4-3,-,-,TGCGCCAGCAGCCAAGAGGGGCACCCCCAAGAGACCCAGTACTTC,CASSQEGHPQETQYF
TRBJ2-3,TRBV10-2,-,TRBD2,TGCGCCAGCAGTGTCGTAGCGGGGGCCACAGATACGCAGTATTTT,CASSVVAGATDTQYF
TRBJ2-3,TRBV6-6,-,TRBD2,TGTGCCAGCAGTCAAACCGACTTGGGACTAGCGGGGCTAGAAGATACGCAGTATTTT,CASSQTDLGLAGLEDTQYF
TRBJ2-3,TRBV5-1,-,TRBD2,TGCGCCAGCAGACTTAGCGGGGGGGCTGCAGATACGCAGTATTTT,CASRLSGGAADTQYF
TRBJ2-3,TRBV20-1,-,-,TGCAGTGCTAGTAGCCCGGGACTCATTCCCGACACAGATACGCAGTATTTT,CSASSPGLIPDTDTQYF
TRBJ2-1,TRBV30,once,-,TGTGCCTGGACATCCCAGGGCTACAATGAGCAGTTCTTC,CAWTSQGYNEQFF
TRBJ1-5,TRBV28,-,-,TGTGCCAGCAGCCGGAATCAGCCCCAGCATTTT,CASSRNQPQHF
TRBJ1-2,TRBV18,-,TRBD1,TGTGCCAGCTCCCCCGGGACAGACTATGGCTACACCTTC,CASSPGTDYGYTF
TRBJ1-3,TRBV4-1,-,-,TGCGCCAGCAGCCAAGATCCGGGAGGGGCTGGAAACACCATATATTTT,CASSQDPGGAGNTIYF
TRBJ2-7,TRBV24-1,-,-,TGTGCCACCAGTGAATCCGGGGGGCCCGACGAGCAGTACTTC,CATSESGGPDEQYF
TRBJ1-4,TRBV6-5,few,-,TGTGCCGGCAAGACAGCAACTAATGAAAAACTGTTTTTT,CAGKTATNEKLFF
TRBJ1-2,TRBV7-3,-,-,TGTGCCAGCAGCTTAACGTACGGCTATGGCTACACCTTC,CASSLTYGYGYTF
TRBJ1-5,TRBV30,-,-,TGTGCCTGGAGTCCCTCCCGGACATTTTATAGCAATCAGCCCCAGCATTTT,CAWSPSRTFYSNQPQHF
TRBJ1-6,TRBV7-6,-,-,TGTGCCAGCAGCTCTAGCTCCTATAATTCACCCCTCCACTTT,CASSSSSYNSPLHF
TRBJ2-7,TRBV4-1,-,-,TGCGCCAGCAGCCCACCCTACCGGGAGATCTACGAGCAGTACTTC,CASSPPYREIYEQYF
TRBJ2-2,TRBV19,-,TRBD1,TGTGCCAGTAGTATCGGGCAGGGGGCCACCGGGGAGCTGTTTTTT,CASSIGQGATGELFF
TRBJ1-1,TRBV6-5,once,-,TGTGCCAGCAGTTACGGGGGAGGCACTGAAGCTTTCTTT,CASSYGGGTEAFF
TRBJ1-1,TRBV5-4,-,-,TGTGCCAGCAGCGTAGACAAGAACACTGAAGCTTTCTTT,CASSVDKNTEAFF
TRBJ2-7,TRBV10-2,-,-,TGCGCCAGCAGTCCCAAGGGGTCGACCTACGAGCAGTACTTC,CASSPKGSTYEQYF
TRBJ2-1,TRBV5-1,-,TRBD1,TGCGCCAGCAGCTGGGGACAGTACAATGAGCAGTTCTTC,CASSWGQYNEQFF
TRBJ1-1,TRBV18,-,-,TGTGCCAGCTCACCACTTGACGGGTTAGGGGTGAACACTGAAGCTTTCTTT,CASSPLDGLGVNTEAFF
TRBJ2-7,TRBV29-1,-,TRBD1,TGCAGCGTTGAGGGACAGGGGACCGAAGCCTACGAGCAGTACTTC,CSVEGQGTEAYEQYF
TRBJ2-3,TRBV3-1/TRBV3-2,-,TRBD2,TGTGCCAGCACAGGAGGGGCCGGGACTATGGAGTATTTT,CASTGGAGTMEYF
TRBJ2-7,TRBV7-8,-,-,TGTGCCAGCAGCTTAGTTGTCGGGGTATACGAGCAGTACTTC,CASSLVVGVYEQYF
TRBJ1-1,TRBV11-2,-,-,TGTGCCAGCAGCCCGACGGGACTCAGTGAAGCTTTCTTT,CASSPTGLSEAFF
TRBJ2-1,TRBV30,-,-,TGTGCCTGGAGTGTAGGAGTGGTCGCTCAGTTCTTC,CAWSVGVVAQFF
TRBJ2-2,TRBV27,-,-,TGTGCCAGCAGTTCAGTGATCGGGGAGCTGTTTTTT,CASSSVIGELFF
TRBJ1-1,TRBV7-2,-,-,TGTGCCAGCAGTCTAACCCGCTCAAACACTGAAGCTTTCTTT,CASSLTRSNTEAFF
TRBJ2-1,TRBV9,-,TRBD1,TGTGCCAGCAGTGTAGGACAGGGGGTTGACAATGAGCAGTTCTTC,CASSVGQGVDNEQFF
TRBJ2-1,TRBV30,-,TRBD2,TGTGCCTGGGGGGAGACTAGCGGGGGTATCTATGAGCAGTTCTTC,CAWGETSGGIYEQFF
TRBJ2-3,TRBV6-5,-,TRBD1,TGTGCCAGCAGGACGACAGGGACAGATACGCAGTATTTT,CASRTTGTDTQYF
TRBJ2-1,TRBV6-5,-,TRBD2,TGTGCCAGCCGTAGGGGACTAGCGAGTGGTGGGGAGTTCTTC,CASRRGLASGGEFF
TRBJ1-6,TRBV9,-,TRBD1,TGTGCCAGCAGCCCTCGTACCGGGACAGGGTCGTCACCCCTCCACTTT,CASSPRTGTGSSPLHF
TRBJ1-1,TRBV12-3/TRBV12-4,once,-,TGTGCCAGCAGTTTAGCAAGGGGCACTGAAGCTTTCTTT,CASSLARGTEAFF
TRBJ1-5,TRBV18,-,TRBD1,TGTGCCAGCTCACCCGAGGCAGGGGGTTTCAGTCAGCCCCAGCATTTT,CASSPEAGGFSQPQHF
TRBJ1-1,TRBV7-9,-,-,TGTGCCAGCAGCTTAGTTATGCGCGGGGGTGAAGCTTTCTTT,CASSLVMRGGEAFF
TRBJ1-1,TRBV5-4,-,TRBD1,TGTGCCAGCAGCCAGGGACAGGGGGAAGCTTTCTTT,CASSQGQGEAFF
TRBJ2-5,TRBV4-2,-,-,TGTGCCAGCAGCCAAGGGGGGCGGCAAGAGACCCAGTACTTC,CASSQGGRQETQYF